This T cell receptor (beta chain) was profiled in a study of blood T cell repertoires in COVID-19. The protocol was immunoSEQ multiplex PCR, while the TCRdb copy is restricted to in-frame clones and leaves out a portion. The table includes around 150,000 clones, 65% to 85% detected once. Germline CDR1 is SGHTA and CDR2 is FQGNSA. The V gene end was trimmed by 4 bases and the J gene end by 2 bases; junction bases not matched to a gene: 8. The CDR3 covers 17 residues. The sample holds one count of this clone. Sequencing used peripheral blood. The chain combines TRBV7-2 with TRBJ2-2; TRBD2 matches at 9 bases. The sequence was obtained from a woman between 45 and 60 years old with acute or convalescent COVID-19. CDR3 residues: CASSSLLRGGNTGELFF. The CDR3 DNA sequence: TGTGCCAGCAGCTCCCTCCTGCGGGGGGGCAACACCGGGGAGCTGTTTTTT.